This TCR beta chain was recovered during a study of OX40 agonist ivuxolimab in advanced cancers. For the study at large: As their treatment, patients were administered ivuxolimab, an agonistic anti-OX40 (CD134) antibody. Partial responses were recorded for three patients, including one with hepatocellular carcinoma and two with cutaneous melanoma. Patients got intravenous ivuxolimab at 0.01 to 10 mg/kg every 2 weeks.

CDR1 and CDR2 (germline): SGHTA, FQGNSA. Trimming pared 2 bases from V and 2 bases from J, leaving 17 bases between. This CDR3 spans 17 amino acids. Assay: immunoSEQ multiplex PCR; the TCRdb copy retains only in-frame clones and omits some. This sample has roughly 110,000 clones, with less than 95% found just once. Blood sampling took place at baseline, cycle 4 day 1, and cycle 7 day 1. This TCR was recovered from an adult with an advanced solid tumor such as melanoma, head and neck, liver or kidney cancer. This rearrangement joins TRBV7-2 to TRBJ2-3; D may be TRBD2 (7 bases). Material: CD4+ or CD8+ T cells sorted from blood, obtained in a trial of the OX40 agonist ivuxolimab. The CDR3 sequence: CASSLSRGARSTDTQYF. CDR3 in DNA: TGTGCCAGCAGCTTATCTCGGGGGGCTAGGTCCACAGATACGCAGTATTTT. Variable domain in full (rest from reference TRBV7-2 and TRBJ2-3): GAGVSQSPSNKVTEKGKDVELRCDPISGHTALYWYRQSLGQGLEFLIYFQGNSAPDKSGLPSDRFSAERTGGSVSTLTIQRTQQEDSAVYLCASSLSRGARSTDTQYFGPGTRLTVL.